This T cell receptor beta chain came from a study of T-cell memory formation after mild COVID-19. Study context: Most TCR clusters belonged to a single donor.

TCRdb processed the 5' RACE reads anew with MiXCR; each CDR3 protein has one entry. This sample has approximately 300,000 distinct CDR3 sequences; around 8% occur once, and the top ten carry around a fifth. Notes on this clonotype: Antigen specificity is unknown.

Whole-study results and caveats: Shrinking CD4+ clones were chiefly CM and EM; CD8+ ones were chiefly EMRA.

Trimming pared 2 bases from V and 0 bases from J, leaving 6 bases between. The CDR3 has 13 amino acids. CDR1 is DFQATT and CDR2 is SNEGSKA in the germline V gene (reference sequence). The J gene is TRBJ2-3, the V gene TRBV20-1; D not resolved. The sample taken for sequencing was PBMCs or a T cell subset sorted from them (not recorded which). The clonotype comes from a man between 18 and 29 years old who had mild COVID-19 (a few samples of this study predate the infection). Cell type and time point are not known. The CDR3 DNA reads TGCAGTGCTAGATTGGAAAGCACAGATACGCAGTATTTT. As protein: CSARLESTDTQYF.